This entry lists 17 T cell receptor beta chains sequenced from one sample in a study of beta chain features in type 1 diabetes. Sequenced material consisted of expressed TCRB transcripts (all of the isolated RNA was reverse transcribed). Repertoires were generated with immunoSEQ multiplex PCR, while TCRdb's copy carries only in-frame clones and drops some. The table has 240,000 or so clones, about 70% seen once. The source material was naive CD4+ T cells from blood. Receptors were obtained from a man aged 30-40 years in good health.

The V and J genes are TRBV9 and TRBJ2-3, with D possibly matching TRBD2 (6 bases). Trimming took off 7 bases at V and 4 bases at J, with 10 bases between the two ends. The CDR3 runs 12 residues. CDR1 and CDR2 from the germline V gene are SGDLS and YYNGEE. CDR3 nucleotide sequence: TGTGCCAGCGCCAGGGACTCAGATACGCAGTATTTT. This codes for CASARDSDTQYF.

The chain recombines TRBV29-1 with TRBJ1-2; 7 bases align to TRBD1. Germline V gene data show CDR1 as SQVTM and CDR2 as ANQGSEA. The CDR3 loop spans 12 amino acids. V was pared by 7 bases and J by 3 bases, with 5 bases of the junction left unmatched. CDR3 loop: CSGHTGDYGYTF. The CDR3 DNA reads TGCAGCGGACATACAGGGGACTATGGCTACACCTTC.

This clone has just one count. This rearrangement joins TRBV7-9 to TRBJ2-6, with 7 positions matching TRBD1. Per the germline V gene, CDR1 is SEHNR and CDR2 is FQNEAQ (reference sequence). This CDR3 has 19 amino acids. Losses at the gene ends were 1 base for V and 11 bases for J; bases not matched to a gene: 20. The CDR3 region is CASSLEGAFFAPSADVLTF. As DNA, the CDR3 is TGTGCCAGCAGCTTAGAGGGGGCTTTCTTCGCCCCGTCTGCGGACGTCCTGACTTTC. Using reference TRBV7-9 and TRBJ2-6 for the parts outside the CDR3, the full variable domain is DTGVSQNPRHKITKRGQNVTFRCDPISEHNRLYWYRQTLGQGPEFLTYFQNEAQLEKSRLLSDRFSAERPKGSFSTLEIQRTEQGDSAMYLCASSLEGAFFAPSADVLTFGAGSRLTVL.

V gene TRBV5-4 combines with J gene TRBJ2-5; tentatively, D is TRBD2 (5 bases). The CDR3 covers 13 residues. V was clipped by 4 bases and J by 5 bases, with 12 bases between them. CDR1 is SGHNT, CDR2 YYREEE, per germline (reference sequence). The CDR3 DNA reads TGTGCCAGCAGCCCTTCGGGGATGGAGACCCAGTACTTC. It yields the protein CASSPSGMETQYF.

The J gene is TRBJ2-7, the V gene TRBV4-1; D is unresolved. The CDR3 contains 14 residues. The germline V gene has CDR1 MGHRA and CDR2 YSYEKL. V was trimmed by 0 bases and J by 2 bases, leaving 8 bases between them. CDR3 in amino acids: CASSQDVGPYEQYF. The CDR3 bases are TGCGCCAGCAGCCAAGATGTCGGGCCCTACGAGCAGTACTTC.

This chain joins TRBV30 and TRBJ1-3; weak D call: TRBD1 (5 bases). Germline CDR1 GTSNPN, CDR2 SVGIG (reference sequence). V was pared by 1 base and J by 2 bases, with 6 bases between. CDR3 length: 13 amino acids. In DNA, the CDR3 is TGTGCCTGGAGTGGACAGACTGGAAACACCATATATTTT. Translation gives CAWSGQTGNTIYF.

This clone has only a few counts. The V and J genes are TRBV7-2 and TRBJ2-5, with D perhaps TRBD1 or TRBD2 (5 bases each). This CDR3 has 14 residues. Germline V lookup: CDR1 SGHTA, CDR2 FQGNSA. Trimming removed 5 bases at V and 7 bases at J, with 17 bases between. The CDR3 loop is CASSTGTPPWTQYF. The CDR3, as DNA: TGTGCCAGCAGCACCGGGACGCCTCCCTGGACCCAGTACTTC. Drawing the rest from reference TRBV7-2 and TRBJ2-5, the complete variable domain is GAGVSQSPSNKVTEKGKDVELRCDPISGHTALYWYRQSLGQGLEFLIYFQGNSAPDKSGLPSDRFSAERTGGSVSTLTIQRTQQEDSAVYLCASSTGTPPWTQYFGPGTRLLVL.

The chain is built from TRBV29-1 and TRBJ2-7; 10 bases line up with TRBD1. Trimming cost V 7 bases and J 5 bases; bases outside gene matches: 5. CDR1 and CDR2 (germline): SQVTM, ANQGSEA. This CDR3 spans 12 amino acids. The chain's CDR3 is CSGAGQGNEQYF. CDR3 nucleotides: TGCAGCGGAGCGGGACAGGGGAACGAGCAGTACTTC.

DNA for the CDR3: TGTGCCACAGGGGGAGGCTATGGCTACACCTTC. It translates to CATGGGYGYTF. This rearrangement joins TRBV10-3 to TRBJ1-2; 7 bases agree with TRBD1. The trim removed 10 bases at V and 4 bases at J, leaving 3 bases unmatched. The CDR3 contains 11 residues. CDR1 and CDR2 from the germline V gene are ENHRY and SYGVKD.

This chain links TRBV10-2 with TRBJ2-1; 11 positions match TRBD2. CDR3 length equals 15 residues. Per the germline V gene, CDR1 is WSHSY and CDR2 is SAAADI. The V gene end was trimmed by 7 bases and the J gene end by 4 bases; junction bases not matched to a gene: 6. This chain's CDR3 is CASTQTSGAYNEQFF. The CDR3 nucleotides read TGCGCCAGCACCCAGACTAGCGGGGCATACAATGAGCAGTTCTTC.

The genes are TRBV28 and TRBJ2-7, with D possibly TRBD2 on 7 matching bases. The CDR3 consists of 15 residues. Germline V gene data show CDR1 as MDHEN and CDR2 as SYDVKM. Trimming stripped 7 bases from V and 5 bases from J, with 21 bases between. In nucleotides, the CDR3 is TGTGCCAGCACCCCCGAGGGGAGGGGGAGGAACGAGCAGTACTTC. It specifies CASTPEGRGRNEQYF.

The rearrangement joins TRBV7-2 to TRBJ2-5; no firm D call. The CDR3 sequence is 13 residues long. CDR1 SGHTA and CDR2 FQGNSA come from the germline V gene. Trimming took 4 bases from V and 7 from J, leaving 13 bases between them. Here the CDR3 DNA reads TGTGCCAGCAGCTCCAACGTTCTCGGGACCCAGTACTTC. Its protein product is CASSSNVLGTQYF. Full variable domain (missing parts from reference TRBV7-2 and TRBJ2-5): GAGVSQSPSNKVTEKGKDVELRCDPISGHTALYWYRQSLGQGLEFLIYFQGNSAPDKSGLPSDRFSAERTGGSVSTLTIQRTQQEDSAVYLCASSSNVLGTQYFGPGTRLLVL.

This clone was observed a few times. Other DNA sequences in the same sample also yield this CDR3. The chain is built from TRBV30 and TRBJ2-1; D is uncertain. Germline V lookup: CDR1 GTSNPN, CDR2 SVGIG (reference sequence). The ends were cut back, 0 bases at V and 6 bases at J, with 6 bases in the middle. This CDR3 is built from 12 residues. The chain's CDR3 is CAWSVLSNEQFF. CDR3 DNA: TGTGCCTGGAGTGTACTGAGCAATGAGCAGTTCTTC.

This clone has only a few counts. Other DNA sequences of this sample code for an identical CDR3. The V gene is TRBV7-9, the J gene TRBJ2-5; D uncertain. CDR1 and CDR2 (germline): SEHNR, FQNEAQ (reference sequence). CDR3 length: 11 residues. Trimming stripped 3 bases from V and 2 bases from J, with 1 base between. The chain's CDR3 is CASSFQETQYF. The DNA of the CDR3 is TGTGCCAGCAGCTTTCAAGAGACCCAGTACTTC.

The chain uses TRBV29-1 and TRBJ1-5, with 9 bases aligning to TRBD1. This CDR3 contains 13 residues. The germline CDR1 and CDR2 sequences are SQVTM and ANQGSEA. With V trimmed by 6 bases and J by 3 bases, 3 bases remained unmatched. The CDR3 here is CSVGQGTNQPQHF. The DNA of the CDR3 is TGCAGCGTCGGACAGGGGACCAATCAGCCCCAGCATTTT.

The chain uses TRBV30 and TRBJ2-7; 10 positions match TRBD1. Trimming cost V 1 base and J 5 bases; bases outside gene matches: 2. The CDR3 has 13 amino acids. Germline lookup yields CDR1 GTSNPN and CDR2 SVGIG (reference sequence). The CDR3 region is CAWSGQGAHEQYF. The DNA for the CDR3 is TGTGCCTGGAGTGGACAGGGGGCCCACGAGCAGTACTTC.

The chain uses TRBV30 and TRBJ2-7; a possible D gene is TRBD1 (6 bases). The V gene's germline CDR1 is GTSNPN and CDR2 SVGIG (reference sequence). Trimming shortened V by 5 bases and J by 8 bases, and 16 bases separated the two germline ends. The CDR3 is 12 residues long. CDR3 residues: CAWAPWGQKQYF. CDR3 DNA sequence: TGTGCCTGGGCCCCCTGGGGACAAAAGCAGTACTTC.